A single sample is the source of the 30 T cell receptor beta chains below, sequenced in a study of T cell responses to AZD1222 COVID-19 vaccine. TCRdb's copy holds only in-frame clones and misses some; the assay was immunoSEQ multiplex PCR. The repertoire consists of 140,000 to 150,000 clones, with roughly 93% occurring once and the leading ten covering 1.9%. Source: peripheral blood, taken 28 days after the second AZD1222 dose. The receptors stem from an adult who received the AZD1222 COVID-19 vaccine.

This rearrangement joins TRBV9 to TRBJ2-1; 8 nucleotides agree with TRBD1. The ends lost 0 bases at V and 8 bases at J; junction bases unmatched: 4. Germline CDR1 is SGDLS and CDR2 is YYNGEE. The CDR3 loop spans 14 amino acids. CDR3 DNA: TGTGCCAGCAGCGTAGGAGCAGGGGGCGATGAGCAGTTCTTC. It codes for CASSVGAGGDEQFF.

The DNA for the CDR3 is TGTGCCAGCAGCCTTCTCAATTCACCCCTCCACTTT. Its translation is CASSLLNSPLHF. V and J are TRBV3-1 (or the pseudogene TRBV3-2) and TRBJ1-6; D is uncertain. CDR3 size: 12 residues. Germline assignment: CDR1 LGHDT and CDR2 YNNKEL (reference sequence). V dropped 4 bases and J dropped 7 bases, with 5 bases sitting between them.

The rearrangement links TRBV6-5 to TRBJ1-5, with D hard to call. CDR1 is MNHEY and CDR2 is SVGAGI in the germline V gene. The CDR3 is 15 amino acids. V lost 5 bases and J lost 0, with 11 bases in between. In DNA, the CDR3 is TGTGCCAGCAGTACAACGGGTTATAGCAATCAGCCCCAGCATTTT. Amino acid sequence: CASSTTGYSNQPQHF.

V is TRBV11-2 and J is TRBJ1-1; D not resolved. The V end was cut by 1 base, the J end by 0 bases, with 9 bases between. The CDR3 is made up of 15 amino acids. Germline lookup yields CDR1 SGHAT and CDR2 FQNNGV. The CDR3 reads CASSLVLAVNTEAFF. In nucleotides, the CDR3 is TGTGCCAGCAGCTTAGTCTTGGCAGTGAACACTGAAGCTTTCTTT.

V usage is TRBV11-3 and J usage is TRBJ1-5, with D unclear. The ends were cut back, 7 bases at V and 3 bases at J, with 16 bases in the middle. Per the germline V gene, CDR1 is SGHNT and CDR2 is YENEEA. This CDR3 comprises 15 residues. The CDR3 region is CASNSNFTHNQPQHF. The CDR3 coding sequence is TGTGCCAGCAACTCAAACTTCACTCACAATCAGCCCCAGCATTTT.

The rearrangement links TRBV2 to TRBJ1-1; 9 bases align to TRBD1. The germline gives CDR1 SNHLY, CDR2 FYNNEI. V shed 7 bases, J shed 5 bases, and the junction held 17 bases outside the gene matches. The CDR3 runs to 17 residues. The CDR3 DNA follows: TGTGCCAGCAAGGAGTGGGACAGGGCCGAATGGAAAACTGAAGCTTTCTTT. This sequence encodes CASKEWDRAEWKTEAFF.

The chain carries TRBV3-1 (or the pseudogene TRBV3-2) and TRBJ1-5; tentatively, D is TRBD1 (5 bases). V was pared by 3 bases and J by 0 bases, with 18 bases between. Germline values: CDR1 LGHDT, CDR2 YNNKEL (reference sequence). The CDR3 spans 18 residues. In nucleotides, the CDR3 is TGTGCCAGCAGCCAGAGCTTACCGGGACTGTATAGCAATCAGCCCCAGCATTTT. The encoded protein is CASSQSLPGLYSNQPQHF.

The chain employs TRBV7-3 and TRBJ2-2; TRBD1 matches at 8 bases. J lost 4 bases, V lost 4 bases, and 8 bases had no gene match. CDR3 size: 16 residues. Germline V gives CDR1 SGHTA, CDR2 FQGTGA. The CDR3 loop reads CASSSEWTGSTGELFF. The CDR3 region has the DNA TGTGCCAGCAGCTCCGAGTGGACAGGGAGCACCGGGGAGCTGTTTTTT.

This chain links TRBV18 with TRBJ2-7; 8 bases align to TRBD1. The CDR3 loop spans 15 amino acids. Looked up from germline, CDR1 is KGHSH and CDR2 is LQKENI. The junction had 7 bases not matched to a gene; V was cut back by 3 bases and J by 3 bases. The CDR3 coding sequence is TGTGCCAGCTCACCTCGCGGACAGGGAGACTACGAGCAGTACTTC. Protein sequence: CASSPRGQGDYEQYF.

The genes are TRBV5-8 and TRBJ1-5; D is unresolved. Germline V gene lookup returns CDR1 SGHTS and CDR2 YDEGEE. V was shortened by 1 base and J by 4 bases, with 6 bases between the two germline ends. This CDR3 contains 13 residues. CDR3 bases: TGTGCCAGCAGCTTGAGTAAAAATCAGCCCCAGCATTTT. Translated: CASSLSKNQPQHF.

Here the CDR3 DNA reads TGTGCCAGCAGCGCCCCGACAGGGAAGAATGGCTACACCTTC. It specifies CASSAPTGKNGYTF. The V and J genes are TRBV5-4 and TRBJ1-2, with 7 bases that match TRBD1. Germline V gene lookup returns CDR1 SGHNT and CDR2 YYREEE (reference sequence). V lost 4 bases to trimming and J lost 6 bases; unmatched junction nucleotides: 9. This CDR3 has 14 amino acids.

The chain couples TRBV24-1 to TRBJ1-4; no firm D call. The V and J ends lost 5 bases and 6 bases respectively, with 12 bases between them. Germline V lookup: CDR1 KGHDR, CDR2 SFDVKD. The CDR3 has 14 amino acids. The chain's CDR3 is CATSVKPRDEKLFF. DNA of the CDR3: TGTGCCACCAGTGTCAAACCTCGGGATGAAAAACTGTTTTTT.

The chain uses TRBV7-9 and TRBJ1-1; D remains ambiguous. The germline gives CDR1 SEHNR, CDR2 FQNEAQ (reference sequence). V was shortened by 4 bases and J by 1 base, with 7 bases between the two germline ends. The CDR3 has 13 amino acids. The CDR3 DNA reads TGTGCCAGCAGCTACGACGAGAACACTGAAGCTTTCTTT. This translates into CASSYDENTEAFF. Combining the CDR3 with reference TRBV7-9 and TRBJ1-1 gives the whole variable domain DTGVSQNPRHKITKRGQNVTFRCDPISEHNRLYWYRQTLGQGPEFLTYFQNEAQLEKSRLLSDRFSAERPKGSFSTLEIQRTEQGDSAMYLCASSYDENTEAFFGQGTRLTVV.

In nucleotides, the CDR3 is TGTGCCAGCAGCGACAGGGTCATTGAAAAACTGTTTTTT. Its translation is CASSDRVIEKLFF. The chain combines TRBV7-8 with TRBJ1-4; 7 bases map to TRBD1. The CDR3 covers 13 residues. Trimming removed 5 bases from V and 7 bases from J; junction bases left unmatched: 4. Germline V lookup: CDR1 SGHVS, CDR2 FQNEAQ.

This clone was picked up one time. CDR3: CASSTTSGNTGELFF. The CDR3 coding sequence is TGTGCCAGCTCAACGACTAGCGGGAACACCGGGGAGCTGTTTTTT. The chain joins TRBV18 to TRBJ2-2; 9 bases line up with TRBD2. The V and J ends lost 5 bases and 1 base, in that order; junction bases with no gene match: 2. This CDR3 contains 15 residues. Germline V gene lookup returns CDR1 KGHSH and CDR2 LQKENI.

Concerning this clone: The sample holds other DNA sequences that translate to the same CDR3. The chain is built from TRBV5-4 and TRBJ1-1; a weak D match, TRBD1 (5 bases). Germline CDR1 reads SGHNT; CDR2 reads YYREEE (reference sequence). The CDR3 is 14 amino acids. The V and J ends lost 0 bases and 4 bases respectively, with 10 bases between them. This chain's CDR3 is CASSLGGASTEAFF. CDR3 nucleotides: TGTGCCAGCAGCTTGGGTGGGGCGAGCACTGAAGCTTTCTTT.

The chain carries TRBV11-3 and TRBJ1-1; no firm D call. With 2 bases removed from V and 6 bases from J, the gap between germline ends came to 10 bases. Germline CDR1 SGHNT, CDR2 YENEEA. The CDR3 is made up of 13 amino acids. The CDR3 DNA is TGTGCCAGCAGCTTAAACCGGAGGGCTGAAGCTTTCTTT. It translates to CASSLNRRAEAFF.

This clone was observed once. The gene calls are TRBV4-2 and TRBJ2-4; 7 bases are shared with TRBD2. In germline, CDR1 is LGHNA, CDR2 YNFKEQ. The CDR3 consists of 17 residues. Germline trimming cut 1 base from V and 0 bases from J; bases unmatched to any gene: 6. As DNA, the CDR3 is TGTGCCAGCAGCCAAGTTGAGCGGGGCCTAGCCAAAAACATTCAGTACTTC. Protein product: CASSQVERGLAKNIQYF.

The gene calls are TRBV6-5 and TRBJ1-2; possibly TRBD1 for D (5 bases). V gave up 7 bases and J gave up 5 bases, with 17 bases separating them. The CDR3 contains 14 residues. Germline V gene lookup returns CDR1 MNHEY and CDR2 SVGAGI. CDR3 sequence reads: CASTNSGNRYGYTF. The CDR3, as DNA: TGTGCCAGCACTAATTCAGGGAACCGGTATGGCTACACCTTC.

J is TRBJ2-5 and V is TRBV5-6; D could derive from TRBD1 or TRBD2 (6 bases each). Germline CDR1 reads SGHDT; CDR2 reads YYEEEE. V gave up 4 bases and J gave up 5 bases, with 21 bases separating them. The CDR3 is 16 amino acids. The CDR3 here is CASSLPREGGRETQYF. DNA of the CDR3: TGTGCCAGCAGCCTCCCTCGCGAGGGGGGCCGGGAGACCCAGTACTTC.

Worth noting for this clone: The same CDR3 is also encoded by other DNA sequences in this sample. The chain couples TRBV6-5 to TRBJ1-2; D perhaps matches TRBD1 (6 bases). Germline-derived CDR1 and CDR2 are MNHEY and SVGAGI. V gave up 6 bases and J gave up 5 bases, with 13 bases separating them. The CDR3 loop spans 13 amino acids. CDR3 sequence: CASSSGQSYGYTF. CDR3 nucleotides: TGTGCCAGCAGCTCCGGACAGTCTTATGGCTACACCTTC.

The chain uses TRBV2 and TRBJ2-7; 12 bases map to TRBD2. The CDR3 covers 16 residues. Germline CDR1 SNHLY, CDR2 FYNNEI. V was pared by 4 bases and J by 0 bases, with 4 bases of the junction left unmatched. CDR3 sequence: CASSGLAGAHSYEQYF. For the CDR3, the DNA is TGTGCCAGCAGTGGACTAGCGGGAGCCCACTCCTACGAGCAGTACTTC.

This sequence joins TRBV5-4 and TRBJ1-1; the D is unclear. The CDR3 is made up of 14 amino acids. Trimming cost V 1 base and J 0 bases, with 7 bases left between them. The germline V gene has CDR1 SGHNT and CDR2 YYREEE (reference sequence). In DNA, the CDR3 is TGTGCCAGCAGCTTGATGGCGATGAACACTGAAGCTTTCTTT. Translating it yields CASSLMAMNTEAFF.

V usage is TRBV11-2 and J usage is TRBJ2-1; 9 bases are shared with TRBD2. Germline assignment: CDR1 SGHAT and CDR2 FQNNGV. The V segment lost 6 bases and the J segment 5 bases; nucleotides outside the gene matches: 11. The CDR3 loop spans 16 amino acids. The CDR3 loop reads CASRIYSGSGHNEQFF. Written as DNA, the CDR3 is TGTGCCAGCAGAATCTATAGCGGGAGCGGCCACAATGAGCAGTTCTTC.

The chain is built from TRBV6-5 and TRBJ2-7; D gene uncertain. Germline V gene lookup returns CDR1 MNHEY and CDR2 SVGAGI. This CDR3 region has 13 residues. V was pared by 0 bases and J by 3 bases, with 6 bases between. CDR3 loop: CASSYSDGYEQYF. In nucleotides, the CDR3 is TGTGCCAGCAGTTACTCGGACGGCTACGAGCAGTACTTC.

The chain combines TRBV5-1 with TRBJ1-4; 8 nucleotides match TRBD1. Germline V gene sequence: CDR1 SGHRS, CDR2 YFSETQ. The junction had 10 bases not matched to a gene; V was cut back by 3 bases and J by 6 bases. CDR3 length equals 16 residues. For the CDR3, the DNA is TGCGCCAGCAGCTCGACAGGGGTGGAGGTTTATGAAAAACTGTTTTTT. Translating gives CASSSTGVEVYEKLFF.

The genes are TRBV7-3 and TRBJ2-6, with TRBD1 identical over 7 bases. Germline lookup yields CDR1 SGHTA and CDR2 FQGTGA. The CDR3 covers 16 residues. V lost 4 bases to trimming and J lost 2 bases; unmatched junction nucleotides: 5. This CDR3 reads CASSWDSAPGANVLTF. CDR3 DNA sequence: TGTGCCAGCAGCTGGGACAGCGCCCCTGGGGCCAACGTCCTGACTTTC.

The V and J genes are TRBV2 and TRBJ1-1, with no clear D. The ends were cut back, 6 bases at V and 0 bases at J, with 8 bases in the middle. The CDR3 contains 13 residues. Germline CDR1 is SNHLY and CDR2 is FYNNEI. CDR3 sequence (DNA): TGTGCCAGCAGCTCGGACCTGAACACTGAAGCTTTCTTT. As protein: CASSSDLNTEAFF.

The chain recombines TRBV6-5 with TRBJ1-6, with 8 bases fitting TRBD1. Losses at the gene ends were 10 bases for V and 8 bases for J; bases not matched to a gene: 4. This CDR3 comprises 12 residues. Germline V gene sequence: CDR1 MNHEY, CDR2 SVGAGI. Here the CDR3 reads CANGQGDSPLHF. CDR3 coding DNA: TGTGCCAACGGACAGGGTGATTCACCCCTCCACTTT.

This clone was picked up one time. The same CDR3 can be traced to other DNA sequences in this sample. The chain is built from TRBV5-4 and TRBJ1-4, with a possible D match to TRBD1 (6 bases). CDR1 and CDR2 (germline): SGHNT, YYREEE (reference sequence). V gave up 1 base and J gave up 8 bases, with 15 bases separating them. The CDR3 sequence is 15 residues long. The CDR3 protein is CASSLRGGRGEKLFF. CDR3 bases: TGTGCCAGCAGCTTGAGGGGGGGGCGTGGGGAAAAACTGTTTTTT.